The clone carrying this T cell receptor (beta chain) showed up many times. This entry is derived from a study of T cells in Graves' hyperthyroidism and ophthalmopathy. Germline CDR1 is MNHEY and CDR2 is SMNVEV (reference sequence). The CDR3 totals 15 residues. With V trimmed by 2 bases and J by 3 bases, 7 bases remained unmatched. RNA transcripts gave rise to amplified TCR beta CDR3 regions. The HTBI set primed first-round TCR CDR3 RT-PCR. From the multiplex PCR reads, TCRdb called clonotypes with MiXCR, one entry per CDR3 protein. The sample yields 600,000 to 750,000 distinct CDR3 sequences, around 15% seen once.

The chain combines TRBV27 with TRBJ2-7, with 7 bases identical to TRBD2. The sample comprised blood. This receptor was taken from a man aged 45-65 years with Graves' hyperthyroidism. CDR3 sequence: CASSLGAGVLYEQYF. CDR3 sequence (DNA): TGTGCCAGCAGTTTAGGGGCGGGAGTCCTCTACGAGCAGTACTTC.